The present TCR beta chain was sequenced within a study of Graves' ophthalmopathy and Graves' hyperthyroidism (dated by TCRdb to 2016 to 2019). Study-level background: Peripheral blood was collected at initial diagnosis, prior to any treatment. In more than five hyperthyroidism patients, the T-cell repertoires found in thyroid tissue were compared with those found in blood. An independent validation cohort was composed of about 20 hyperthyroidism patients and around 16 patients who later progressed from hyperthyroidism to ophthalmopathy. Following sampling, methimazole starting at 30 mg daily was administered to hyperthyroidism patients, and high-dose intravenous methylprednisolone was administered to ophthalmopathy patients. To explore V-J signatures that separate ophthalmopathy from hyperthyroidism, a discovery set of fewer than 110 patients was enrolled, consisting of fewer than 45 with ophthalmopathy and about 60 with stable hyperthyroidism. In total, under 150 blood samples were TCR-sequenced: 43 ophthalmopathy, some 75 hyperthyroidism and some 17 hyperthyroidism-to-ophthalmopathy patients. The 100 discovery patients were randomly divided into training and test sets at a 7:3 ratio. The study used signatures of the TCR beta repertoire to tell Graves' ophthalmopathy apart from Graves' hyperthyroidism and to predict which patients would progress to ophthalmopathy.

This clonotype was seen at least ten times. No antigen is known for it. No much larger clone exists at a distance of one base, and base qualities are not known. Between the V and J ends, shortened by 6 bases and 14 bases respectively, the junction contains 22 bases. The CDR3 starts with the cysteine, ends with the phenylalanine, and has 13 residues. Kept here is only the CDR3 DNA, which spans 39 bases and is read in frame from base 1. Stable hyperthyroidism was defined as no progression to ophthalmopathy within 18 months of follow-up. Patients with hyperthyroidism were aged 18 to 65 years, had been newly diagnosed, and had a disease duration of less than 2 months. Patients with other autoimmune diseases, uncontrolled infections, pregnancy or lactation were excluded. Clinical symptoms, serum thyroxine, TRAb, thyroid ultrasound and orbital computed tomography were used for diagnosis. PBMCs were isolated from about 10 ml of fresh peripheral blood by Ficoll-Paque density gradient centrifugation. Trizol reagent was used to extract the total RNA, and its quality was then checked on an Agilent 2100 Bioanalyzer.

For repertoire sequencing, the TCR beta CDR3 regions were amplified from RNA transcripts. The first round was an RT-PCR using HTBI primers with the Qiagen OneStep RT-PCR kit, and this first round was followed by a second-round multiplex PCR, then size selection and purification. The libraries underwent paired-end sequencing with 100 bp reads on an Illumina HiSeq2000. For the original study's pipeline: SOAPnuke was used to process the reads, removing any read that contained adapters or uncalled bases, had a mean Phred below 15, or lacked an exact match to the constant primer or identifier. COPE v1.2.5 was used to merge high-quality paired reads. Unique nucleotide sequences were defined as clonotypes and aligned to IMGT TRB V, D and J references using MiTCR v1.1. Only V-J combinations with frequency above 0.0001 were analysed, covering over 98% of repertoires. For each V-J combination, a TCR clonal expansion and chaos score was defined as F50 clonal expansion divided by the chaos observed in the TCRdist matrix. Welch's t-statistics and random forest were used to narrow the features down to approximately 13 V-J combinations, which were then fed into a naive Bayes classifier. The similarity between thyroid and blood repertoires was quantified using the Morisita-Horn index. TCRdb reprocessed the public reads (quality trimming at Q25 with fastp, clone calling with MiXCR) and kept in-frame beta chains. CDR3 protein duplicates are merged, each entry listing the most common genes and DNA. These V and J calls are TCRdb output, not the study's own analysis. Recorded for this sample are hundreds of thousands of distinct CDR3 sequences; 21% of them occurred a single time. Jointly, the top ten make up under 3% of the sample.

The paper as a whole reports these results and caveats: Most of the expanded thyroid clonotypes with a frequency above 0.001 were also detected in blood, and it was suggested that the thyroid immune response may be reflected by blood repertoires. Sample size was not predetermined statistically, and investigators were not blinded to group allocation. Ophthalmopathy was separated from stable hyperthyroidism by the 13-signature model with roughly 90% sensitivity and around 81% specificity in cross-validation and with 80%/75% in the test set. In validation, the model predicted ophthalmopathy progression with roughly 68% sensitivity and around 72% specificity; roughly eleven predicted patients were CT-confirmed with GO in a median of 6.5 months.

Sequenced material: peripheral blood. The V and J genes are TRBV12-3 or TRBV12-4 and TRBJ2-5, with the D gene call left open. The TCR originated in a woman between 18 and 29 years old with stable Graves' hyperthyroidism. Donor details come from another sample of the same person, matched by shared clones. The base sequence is TGTGCCAGCAGCGCTAATCCAGGCGGCGGTCGTTACTTC. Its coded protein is CASSANPGGGRYF.